The entry below describes one T cell receptor beta chain. Its target is unknown. It was cDNA, reverse transcribed from extracted RNA, that served as the sequencing template. Measured with immunoSEQ multiplex PCR; TCRdb has only the in-frame clones, and not every one. Among around 190,000 clones listed, roughly 60% were seen once. These data belong to a study of CD8+ T cells in alopecia areata. Overall study results and limits: Sequencing of scalp samples also includes resident alphabeta T cells from normal skin.

Specified treatment: oral pan-JAK inhibitor, 5-10 mg twice daily. The material was CD4+ T cells sorted from blood, obtained at week 24, from a patient treated with tofacitinib. The TCR was taken from a human donor with alopecia areata.

Written as DNA, the CDR3 is TGTGCCTGGATTCAGAGGGGCGGCTCCTATAATTCACCCCTCCACTTT. It codes for CAWIQRGGSYNSPLHF. The chain has TRBV30 and TRBJ1-6, with D possibly being TRBD1 (5 bases). The V and J ends lost 4 bases and 0 bases respectively, with 13 bases between them. Germline CDR1 and CDR2: GTSNPN and SVGIG (reference sequence). The CDR3 loop spans 16 amino acids.